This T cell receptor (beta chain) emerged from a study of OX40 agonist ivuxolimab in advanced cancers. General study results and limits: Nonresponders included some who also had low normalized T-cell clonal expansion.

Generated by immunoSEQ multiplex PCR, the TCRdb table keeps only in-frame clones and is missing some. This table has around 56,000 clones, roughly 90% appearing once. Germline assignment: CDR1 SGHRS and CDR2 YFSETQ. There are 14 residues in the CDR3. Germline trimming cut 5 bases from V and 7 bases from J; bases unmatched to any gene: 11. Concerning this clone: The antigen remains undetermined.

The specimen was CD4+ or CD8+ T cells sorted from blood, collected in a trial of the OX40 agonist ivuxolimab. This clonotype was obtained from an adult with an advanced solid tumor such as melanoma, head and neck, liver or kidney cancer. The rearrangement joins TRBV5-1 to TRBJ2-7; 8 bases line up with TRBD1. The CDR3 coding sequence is TGCGCCAGCAGGGTTAGCAGGGGGCCAGGGGAGCAGTACTTC. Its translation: CASRVSRGPGEQYF. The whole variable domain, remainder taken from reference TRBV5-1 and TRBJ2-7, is KAGVTQTPRYLIKTRGQQVTLSCSPISGHRSVSWYQQTPGQGLQFLFEYFSETQRNKGNFPGRFSGRQFSNSRSEMNVSTLELGDSALYLCASRVSRGPGEQYFGPGTRLTVT.